Sequencing of this T cell receptor (beta chain) was carried out in a study of response to subunit inactivated influenza vaccine. Using its own MiXCR run on the RT-PCR reads, TCRdb lists one record per CDR3 protein. The sample gives hundreds of thousands of distinct CDR3 sequences, 11% to 15% of which show up once; less than 9% is in the top ten. General study results and limits: Authors suggested each seasonal flu vaccination may recruit only limited numbers of new T cells.

This clonotype was detected a few times. As yet, its antigen is unknown. There are 11 residues in the CDR3. Germline loops: CDR1 MNHEY, CDR2 SVGEGT. The V end was cut by 5 bases, the J end by 14 bases, with 12 bases between. The V and J genes are TRBV6-2 or TRBV6-3 and TRBJ1-4; D is unclear. This receptor was taken from a man aged 50 or older who received an inactivated influenza vaccine. Sequencing was performed on PBMCs from blood, taken 14 days before vaccination. CDR3 amino acids: CASSPREILFF. The CDR3 bases are TGTGCCAGCAGTCCCCGCGAGATCCTGTTTTTT.